Listed below are T cell receptor beta chains from one sample, sequenced in a study of T-cell reconstitution after alpha-beta-depleted transplantation in children. TCRdb used MiXCR to reprocess the PCR reads, holding one entry per CDR3 protein. This sample has 780,000 or so distinct CDR3 sequences, with 15% to 20% found just once. The material sequenced was PBMCs, mostly from graft donor cells, taken 360 days after TCRalphabeta/CD19-depleted stem cell transplant. Receptor source: a male patient between 10 and 17 years old who had a stem cell transplant for acute lymphoblastic leukemia, so the T cells may come from the graft donor. The CDR3 runs from the conserved cysteine through the conserved F or W. The order of the fields is clone size, V gene, D gene, J gene, CDR3 protein, CDR3 DNA. The D gene is left open where the match is weak. Clone size is shown for a subset of rows, as once, few, many or a class of expanded clone.

NA,TRBV19,NA,TRBJ2-1,CASSPEKGQPYNEQFF,TGTGCCAGTAGTCCCGAAAAAGGACAGCCTTACAATGAGCAGTTCTTC
many,TRBV3-1,TRBD2,TRBJ2-1,CASSPWTSGTYNEQFF,TGTGCCAGCAGCCCGTGGACTAGCGGGACCTACAATGAGCAGTTCTTC
few,TRBV7-2,NA,TRBJ2-4,CASSPLRASAGSQYF,TGTGCCAGCAGCCCCTTGCGGGCCTCCGCGGGCAGTCAGTACTTC
NA,TRBV9,TRBD2,TRBJ2-7,CASSVGLAGVDEQYF,TGTGCCAGCAGCGTAGGACTAGCGGGGGTCGACGAGCAGTACTTC
NA,TRBV6-5,NA,TRBJ2-7,CASSSRTRVPYEQYF,TGTGCCAGCAGTTCCAGGACAAGGGTCCCCTACGAGCAGTACTTC
NA,TRBV27,NA,TRBJ2-5,CASSDLQGSEETQYF,TGTGCCAGCAGTGACCTGCAGGGTAGCGAAGAGACCCAGTACTTC
NA,TRBV7-7,TRBD1,TRBJ2-1,CASSTSPGQGFDEQFF,TGTGCCAGCAGCACCTCACCGGGACAGGGATTCGATGAGCAGTTCTTC
few,TRBV11-1,TRBD2,TRBJ2-3,CASSPRTSGRRVTDTQYF,TGTGCCAGCAGCCCCCGGACTAGCGGGAGACGGGTCACAGATACGCAGTATTTT
NA,TRBV27,TRBD1,TRBJ2-1,CASSWTGDSYNEQFF,TGTGCCAGCAGTTGGACAGGGGACTCCTACAATGAGCAGTTCTTC
NA,TRBV6-5,NA,TRBJ2-7,CASSYRPEMGEQYF,TGTGCCAGCAGTTACAGGCCGGAGATGGGGGAGCAGTACTTC
few,TRBV5-1,NA,TRBJ2-1,CASSLFDSTYNEQFF,TGCGCCAGCAGCCTTTTTGACTCGACCTACAATGAGCAGTTCTTC
NA,TRBV29-1,NA,TRBJ2-7,CSVDGVTTKRPYEQYF,TGCAGCGTTGATGGGGTAACAACGAAACGCCCCTACGAGCAGTACTTC
NA,TRBV6-6,NA,TRBJ1-3,CASKDIARNTIYF,TGTGCCAGCAAGGACATAGCGCGAAACACCATATATTTT
few,TRBV7-9,NA,TRBJ1-2,CASSLNRLYYGYTF,TGTGCCAGCAGCTTAAACAGGCTGTACTATGGCTACACCTTC
few,TRBV4-1,NA,TRBJ2-7,CASSQAGIEQYF,TGCGCCAGCAGCCAGGCGGGGATCGAGCAGTACTTC
few,TRBV12-3/TRBV12-4,NA,TRBJ2-2,CASSLAPAGTGELFF,TGTGCCAGCAGTTTGGCACCCGCGGGGACCGGGGAGCTGTTTTTT
NA,TRBV5-1,NA,TRBJ1-1,CASSLHPVNTEAFF,TGCGCCAGCAGCCTCCACCCGGTGAACACTGAAGCTTTCTTT
NA,TRBV4-1,NA,TRBJ2-7,CASSQVRPRSGSYEQYF,TGCGCCAGCAGCCAAGTACGGCCTCGGAGCGGTTCCTACGAGCAGTACTTC
few,TRBV15,NA,TRBJ2-7,CATSRDWSGYEQYF,TGTGCCACCAGCAGAGATTGGAGCGGCTACGAGCAGTACTTC
NA,TRBV12-3/TRBV12-4,NA,TRBJ1-2,CASSHPGVSGGYTF,TGTGCCAGCAGCCATCCAGGGGTGTCTGGGGGCTACACCTTC
NA,TRBV5-1,NA,TRBJ1-2,CASKAGEAYGYTF,TGCGCCAGCAAGGCCGGAGAGGCCTATGGCTACACCTTC
NA,TRBV21-1,NA,TRBJ2-3,CASSKGDRGYTDTQYF,TGTGCCAGCAGCAAAGGGGACAGGGGGTACACAGATACGCAGTATTTT
many,TRBV5-1,NA,TRBJ1-4,CASSLLGRSTNEKLFF,TGCGCCAGCAGCTTGCTAGGACGGAGCACTAATGAAAAACTGTTTTTT
NA,TRBV11-2,TRBD1,TRBJ1-2,CASSWTGGADGYTF,TGTGCCAGCAGCTGGACAGGGGGCGCCGATGGCTACACCTTC
NA,TRBV10-2,TRBD2,TRBJ2-2,CAIRETSGSTGELFF,TGCGCCATCCGGGAGACTAGCGGGAGCACCGGGGAGCTGTTTTTT
NA,TRBV5-1,TRBD2,TRBJ2-1,CASSWTSFEQFF,TGCGCCAGCAGCTGGACTAGCTTTGAGCAGTTCTTC
many,TRBV3-1,NA,TRBJ2-1,CASSQDRLGYNEQFF,TGTGCCAGCAGCCAAGATCGGCTAGGTTACAATGAGCAGTTCTTC
few,TRBV20-1,TRBD2,TRBJ2-3,CSASMAGGTDTQYF,TGCAGTGCTAGTATGGCGGGAGGAACAGATACGCAGTATTTT
NA,TRBV3-1,NA,TRBJ2-3,CASCQEVQKGDTQYF,TGTGCCAGCTGCCAAGAGGTACAAAAGGGGGATACGCAGTATTTT
few,TRBV12-3/TRBV12-4,TRBD1,TRBJ1-6,CASSLYRGHSPLHF,TGTGCCAGCAGTTTATACAGGGGTCATTCACCCCTCCACTTT
NA,TRBV7-2,TRBD1,TRBJ1-2,CASSFPGTGGGDGYTF,TGTGCCAGCAGCTTTCCCGGGACAGGGGGCGGAGATGGCTACACCTTC
few,TRBV15,TRBD1,TRBJ1-5,CATSSPDRGHQPQHF,TGTGCCACCAGCAGCCCAGACAGGGGGCATCAGCCCCAGCATTTT
once,TRBV7-9,NA,TRBJ2-1,CASSLTSGVTQFF,TGTGCCAGCAGCTTGACCTCGGGAGTCACGCAGTTCTTC
NA,TRBV7-9,NA,TRBJ2-5,CASRPIYRAATQETQYF,TGTGCCAGCAGACCGATCTACAGGGCCGCGACCCAAGAGACCCAGTACTTC
NA,TRBV13,NA,TRBJ2-5,CASSWAVYQETQYF,TGTGCCAGCAGCTGGGCGGTATACCAAGAGACCCAGTACTTC
NA,TRBV7-3,NA,TRBJ2-1,CASSLKGNNEQFF,TGTGCCAGCAGCTTAAAAGGGAACAATGAGCAGTTCTTC
many,TRBV12-3/TRBV12-4,NA,TRBJ1-2,CASLSWERGYTF,NA
few,TRBV2,NA,TRBJ2-7,CASSGAGTTAISYEQYF,TGTGCCAGCAGTGGGGCGGGGACAACCGCGATCTCCTACGAGCAGTACTTC
few,TRBV5-1,TRBD2,TRBJ2-7,CASSLEGLAGVPFSYEQYF,TGCGCCAGCAGCTTGGAGGGACTAGCGGGAGTCCCCTTCTCCTACGAGCAGTACTTC
few,TRBV5-6,NA,TRBJ2-7,CASSFDGPYEQYF,TGTGCCAGCAGCTTTGACGGACCCTACGAGCAGTACTTC
NA,TRBV20-1,NA,TRBJ2-7,CSAWSTESFYEQYF,TGCAGTGCTTGGTCGACAGAAAGCTTCTACGAGCAGTACTTC
NA,TRBV7-9,NA,TRBJ2-1,CANSAGGFNEQFF,TGTGCAAACTCGGCAGGGGGGTTCAATGAGCAGTTCTTC
NA,TRBV15,NA,TRBJ2-7,CATSLGGAREQYF,TGTGCCACCAGCTTAGGGGGAGCGAGGGAGCAGTACTTC
NA,TRBV20-1,NA,TRBJ2-1,CSARDGRVFNEQFF,TGCAGTGCTAGAGATGGGCGGGTCTTCAATGAGCAGTTCTTC
many,TRBV5-1,NA,TRBJ1-1,CASRSLFNTEAFF,TGCGCCAGCAGATCCCTCTTTAACACTGAAGCTTTCTTT
few,TRBV3-1,NA,TRBJ2-2,CASSQGGRPSRGFF,TGTGCCAGCAGCCAAGGCGGCAGGCCCTCCCGGGGGTTTTTT
few,TRBV7-8,TRBD2,TRBJ2-3,CASRQTSGRVADTQYF,TGTGCCAGCAGGCAGACTAGCGGGAGAGTAGCAGATACGCAGTATTTT
NA,TRBV10-3,NA,TRBJ1-1,CAISAAFFGNTEAFF,TGTGCCATCAGTGCGGCATTTTTTGGGAACACTGAAGCTTTCTTT
NA,TRBV5-1,TRBD1,TRBJ2-5,CASSLGHRGPYETQYF,TGCGCCAGCAGCTTGGGGCACAGGGGGCCGTATGAGACCCAGTACTTC
few,TRBV9,TRBD2,TRBJ2-1,CASSVAGGAYHEQFF,TGTGCCAGCAGCGTGGCCGGGGGGGCCTACCATGAGCAGTTCTTC
many,TRBV7-2,NA,TRBJ2-1,CASTYYLSNEQFF,TGTGCCAGCACCTACTACTTAAGCAATGAGCAGTTCTTC
many,TRBV27,NA,TRBJ2-3,CASSFWGTQYF,TGTGCCAGCAGTTTCTGGGGTACGCAGTATTTT
few,TRBV7-3,NA,TRBJ2-2,CASSRYMNTGELFF,TGTGCCAGCAGCCGTTATATGAACACCGGGGAGCTGTTTTTT
many,TRBV29-1,NA,TRBJ2-5,CSVRPPGQIGETQYF,TGCAGCGTTCGTCCCCCTGGACAGATCGGAGAGACCCAGTACTTC